Included here is one T cell receptor (beta chain) sequence, with context. Its antigen is undetermined. The sample is drawn from a study of response to subunit inactivated influenza vaccine. The CDR3 runs to 11 residues. Germline V gene sequence: CDR1 SNHLY, CDR2 FYNNEI. The V gene lost 8 bases and the J gene lost 3 bases, with 8 bases spanning the gap. Study observations and caveats: Each seasonal influenza vaccination, the authors suggested, recruits few new T cells.

TCRdb re-called the RT-PCR reads through MiXCR, storing one row per CDR3 protein. Altogether about 570,000 distinct CDR3 sequences are present, 12% being singletons, with the ten largest covering roughly 10%. The TCR comes from a man aged 50 or older who received an inactivated influenza vaccine. The sample in question was PBMCs from blood, obtained on the day of vaccination. This chain uses TRBV2 with TRBJ2-7, with no clear D. The CDR3 here is CASAANYEQYF. In DNA, the CDR3 is TGTGCCAGCGCAGCAAACTACGAGCAGTACTTC.